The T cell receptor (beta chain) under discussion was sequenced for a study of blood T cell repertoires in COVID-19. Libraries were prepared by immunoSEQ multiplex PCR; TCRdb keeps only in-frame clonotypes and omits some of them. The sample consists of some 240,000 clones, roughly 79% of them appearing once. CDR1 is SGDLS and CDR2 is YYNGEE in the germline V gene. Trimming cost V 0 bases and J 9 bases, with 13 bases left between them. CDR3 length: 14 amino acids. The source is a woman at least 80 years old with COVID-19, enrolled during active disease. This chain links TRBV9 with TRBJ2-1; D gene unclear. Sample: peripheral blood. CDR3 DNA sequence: TGTGCCAGCAGCGTAGCCCCCTATTCGGGTGAGCAGTTCTTC. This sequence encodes CASSVAPYSGEQFF.